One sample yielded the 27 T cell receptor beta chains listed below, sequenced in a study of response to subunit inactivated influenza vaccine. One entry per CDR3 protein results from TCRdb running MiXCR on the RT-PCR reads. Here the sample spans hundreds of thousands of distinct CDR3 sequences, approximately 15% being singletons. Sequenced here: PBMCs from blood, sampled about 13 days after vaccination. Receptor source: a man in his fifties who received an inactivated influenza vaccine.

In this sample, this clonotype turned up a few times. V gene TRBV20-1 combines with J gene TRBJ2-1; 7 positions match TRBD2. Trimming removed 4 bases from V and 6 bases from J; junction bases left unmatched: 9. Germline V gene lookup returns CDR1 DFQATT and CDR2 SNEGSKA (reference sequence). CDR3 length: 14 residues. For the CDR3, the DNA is TGCAGTGCTACGACTAGCCTCAATCTCAATGAGCAGTTCTTC. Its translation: CSATTSLNLNEQFF.

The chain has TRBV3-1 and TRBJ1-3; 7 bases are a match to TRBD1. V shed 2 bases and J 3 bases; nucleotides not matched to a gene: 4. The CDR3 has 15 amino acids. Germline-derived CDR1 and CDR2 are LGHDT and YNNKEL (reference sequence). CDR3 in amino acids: CASSQIYRGGNTIYF. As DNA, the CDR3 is TGTGCCAGCAGCCAAATATACAGGGGTGGAAACACCATATATTTT. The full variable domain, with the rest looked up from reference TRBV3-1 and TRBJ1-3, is DTAVSQTPKYLVTQMGNDKSIKCEQNLGHDTMYWYKQDSKKFLKIMFSYNNKELIINETVPNRFSPKSPDKAHLNLHINSLELGDSAVYFCASSQIYRGGNTIYFGEGSWLTVV.

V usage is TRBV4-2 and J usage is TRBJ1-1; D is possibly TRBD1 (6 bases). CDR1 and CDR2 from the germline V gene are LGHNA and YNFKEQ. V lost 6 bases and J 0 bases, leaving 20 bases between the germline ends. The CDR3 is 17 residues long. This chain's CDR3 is CASSPGGGSFMNTEAFF. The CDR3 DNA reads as TGTGCCAGCAGTCCTGGGGGCGGGAGTTTCATGAACACTGAAGCTTTCTTT.

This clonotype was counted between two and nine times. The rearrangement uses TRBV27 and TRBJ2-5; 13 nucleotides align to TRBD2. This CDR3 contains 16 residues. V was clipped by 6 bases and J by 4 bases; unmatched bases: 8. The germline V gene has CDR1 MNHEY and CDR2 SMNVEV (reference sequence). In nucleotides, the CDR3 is TGTGCCAGCAGGTCACTAGCGGGGGGGTTTGGAGAGACCCAGTACTTC. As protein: CASRSLAGGFGETQYF.

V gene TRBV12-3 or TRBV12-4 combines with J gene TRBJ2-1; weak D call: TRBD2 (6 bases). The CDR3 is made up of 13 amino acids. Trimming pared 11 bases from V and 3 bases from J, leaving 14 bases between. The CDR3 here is CAVLIADYNEQFF. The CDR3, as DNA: TGTGCCGTCCTAATAGCGGACTACAATGAGCAGTTCTTC.

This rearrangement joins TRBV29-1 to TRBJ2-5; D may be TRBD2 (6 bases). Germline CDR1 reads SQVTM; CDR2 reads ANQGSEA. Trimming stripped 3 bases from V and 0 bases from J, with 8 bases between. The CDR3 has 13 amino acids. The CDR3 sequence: CSVDRGYQETQYF. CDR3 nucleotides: TGCAGCGTTGATCGGGGGTACCAAGAGACCCAGTACTTC.

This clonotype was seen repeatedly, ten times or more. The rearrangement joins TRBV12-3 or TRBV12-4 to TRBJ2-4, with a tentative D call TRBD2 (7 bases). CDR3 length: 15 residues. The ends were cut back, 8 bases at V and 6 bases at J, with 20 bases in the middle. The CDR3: CASAKGGVSLNIQYF. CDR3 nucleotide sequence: TGTGCCAGCGCAAAGGGGGGGGTGAGCTTAAACATTCAGTACTTC.

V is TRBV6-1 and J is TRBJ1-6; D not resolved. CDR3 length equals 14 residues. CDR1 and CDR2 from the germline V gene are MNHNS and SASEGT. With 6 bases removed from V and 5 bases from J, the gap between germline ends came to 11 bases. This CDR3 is CASRAEGDNSPLHF. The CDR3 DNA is TGTGCCAGCAGAGCCGAGGGAGATAATTCACCCCTCCACTTT.

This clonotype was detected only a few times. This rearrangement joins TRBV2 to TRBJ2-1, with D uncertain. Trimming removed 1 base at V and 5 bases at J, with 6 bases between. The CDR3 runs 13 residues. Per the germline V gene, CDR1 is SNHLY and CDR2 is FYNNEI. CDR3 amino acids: CASSEVLDNEQFF. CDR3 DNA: TGTGCCAGCAGTGAAGTCTTAGACAATGAGCAGTTCTTC.

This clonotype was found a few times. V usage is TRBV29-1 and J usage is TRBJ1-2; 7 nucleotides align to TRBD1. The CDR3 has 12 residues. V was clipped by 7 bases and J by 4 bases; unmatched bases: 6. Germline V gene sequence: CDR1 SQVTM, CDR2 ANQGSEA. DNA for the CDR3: TGCAGCGCTACCCGGGACAGCTATGGCTACACCTTC. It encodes CSATRDSYGYTF. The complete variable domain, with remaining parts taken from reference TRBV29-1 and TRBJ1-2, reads SAVISQKPSRDICQRGTSLTIQCQVDSQVTMMFWYRQQPGQSLTLIATANQGSEATYESGFVIDKFPISRPNLTFSTLTVSNMSPEDSSIYLCSATRDSYGYTFGSGTRLTVV.

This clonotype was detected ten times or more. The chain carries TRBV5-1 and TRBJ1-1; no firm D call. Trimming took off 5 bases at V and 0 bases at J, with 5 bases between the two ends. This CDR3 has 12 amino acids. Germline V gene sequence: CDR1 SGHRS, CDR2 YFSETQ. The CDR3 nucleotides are TGCGCCAGCAGGACTTTGAACACTGAAGCTTTCTTT. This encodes CASRTLNTEAFF.

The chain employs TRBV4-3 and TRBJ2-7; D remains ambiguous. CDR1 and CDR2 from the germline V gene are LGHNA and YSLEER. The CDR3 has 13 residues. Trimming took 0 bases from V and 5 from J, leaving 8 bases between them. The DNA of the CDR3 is TGCGCCAGCAGCCAAGAGTGGAATAACGAGCAGTACTTC. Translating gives CASSQEWNNEQYF.

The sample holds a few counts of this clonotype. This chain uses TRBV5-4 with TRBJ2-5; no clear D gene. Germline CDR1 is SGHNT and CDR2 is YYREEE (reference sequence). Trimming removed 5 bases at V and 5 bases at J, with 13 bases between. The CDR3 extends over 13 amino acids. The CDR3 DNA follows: TGTGCCAGCAGAGGTGGGATGGCGGAGACCCAGTACTTC. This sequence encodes CASRGGMAETQYF.

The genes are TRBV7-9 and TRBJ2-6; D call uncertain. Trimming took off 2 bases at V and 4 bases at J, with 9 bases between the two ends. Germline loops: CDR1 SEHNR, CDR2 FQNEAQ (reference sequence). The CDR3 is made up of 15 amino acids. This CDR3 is CASSLFQAGANVLTF. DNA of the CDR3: TGTGCCAGCAGCTTATTCCAAGCCGGGGCCAACGTCCTGACTTTC.

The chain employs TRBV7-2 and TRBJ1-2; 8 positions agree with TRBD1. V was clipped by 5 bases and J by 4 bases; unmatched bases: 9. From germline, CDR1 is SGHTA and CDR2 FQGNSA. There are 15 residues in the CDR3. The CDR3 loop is CASSQGQGPSYGYTF. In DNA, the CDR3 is TGTGCCAGCAGCCAAGGACAGGGCCCCAGCTATGGCTACACCTTC.

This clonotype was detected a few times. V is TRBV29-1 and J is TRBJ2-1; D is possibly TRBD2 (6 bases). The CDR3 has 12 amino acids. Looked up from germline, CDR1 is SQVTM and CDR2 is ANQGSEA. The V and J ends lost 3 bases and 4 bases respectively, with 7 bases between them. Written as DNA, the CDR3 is TGCAGCGTTGATAGCGGTTACAATGAGCAGTTCTTC. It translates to CSVDSGYNEQFF.

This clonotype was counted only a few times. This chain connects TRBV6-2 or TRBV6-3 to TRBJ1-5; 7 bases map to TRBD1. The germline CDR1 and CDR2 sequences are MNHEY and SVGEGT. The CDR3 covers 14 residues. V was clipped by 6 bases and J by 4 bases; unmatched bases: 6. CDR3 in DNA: TGTGCCAGCAGACAACAACAGGGGAATCAGCCCCAGCATTTT. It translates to CASRQQQGNQPQHF.

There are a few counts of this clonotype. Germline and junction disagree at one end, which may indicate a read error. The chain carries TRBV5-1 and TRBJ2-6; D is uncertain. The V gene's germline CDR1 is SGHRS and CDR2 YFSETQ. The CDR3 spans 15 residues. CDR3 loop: CASSLVGSRANVLTF. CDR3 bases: TGCGCCAGCAGCTTGGTGGGCTCTAGGGCCAACGTCCTGACTTTC. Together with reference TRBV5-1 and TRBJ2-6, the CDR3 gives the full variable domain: KAGVTQTPRYLIKTRGQQVTLSCSPISGHRSVSWYQQTPGQGLQFLFEYFSETQRNKGNFPGRFSGRQFSNSRSEMNVSTLELGDSALYLCASSLVGSRANVLTFGAGSRLTVL.

CDR3 sequence reads: CAWSVVGGGADGELFF. CDR3 nucleotide sequence: TGTGCCTGGAGTGTAGTCGGCGGGGGGGCCGACGGGGAGCTGTTTTTT. The chain links TRBV30 to TRBJ2-2; 9 bases are shared with TRBD2. This CDR3 contains 16 residues. Germline assignment: CDR1 GTSNPN and CDR2 SVGIG (reference sequence). With 0 bases clipped from V and 7 bases from J, the junction kept 9 bases outside the gene matches.

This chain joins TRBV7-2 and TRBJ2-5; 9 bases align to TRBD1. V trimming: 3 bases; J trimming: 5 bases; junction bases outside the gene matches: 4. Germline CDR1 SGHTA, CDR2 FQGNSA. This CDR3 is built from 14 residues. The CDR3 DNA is TGTGCCAGCAGCTTCACAGGGGGCGGGGAGACCCAGTACTTC. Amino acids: CASSFTGGGETQYF.

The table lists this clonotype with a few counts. CDR3 protein: CASSSTSSNQPQHF. The CDR3, as DNA: TGTGCCAGCAGCTCGACATCTAGCAATCAGCCCCAGCATTTT. V usage is TRBV4-2 and J usage is TRBJ1-5, with unresolved D. V lost 5 bases and J lost 0, with 8 bases in between. Germline V CDR1 and CDR2: LGHNA, YNFKEQ. The CDR3 totals 14 residues.

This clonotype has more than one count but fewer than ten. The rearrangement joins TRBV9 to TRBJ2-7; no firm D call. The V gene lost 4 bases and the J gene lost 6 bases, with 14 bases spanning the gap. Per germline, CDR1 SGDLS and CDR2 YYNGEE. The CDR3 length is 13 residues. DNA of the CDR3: TGTGCCAGCAGCCGCGGATCGGGCGCCGAGCAGTACTTC. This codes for CASSRGSGAEQYF.

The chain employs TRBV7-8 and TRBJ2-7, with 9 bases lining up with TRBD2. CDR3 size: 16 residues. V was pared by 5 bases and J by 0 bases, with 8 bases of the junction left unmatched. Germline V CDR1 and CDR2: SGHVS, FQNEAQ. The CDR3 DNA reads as TGTGCCAGCAGCCCACGAGGACTAGCGAACTCCTACGAGCAGTACTTC. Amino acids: CASSPRGLANSYEQYF. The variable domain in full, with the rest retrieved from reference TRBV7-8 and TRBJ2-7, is GAGVSQSPRYKVAKRGQDVALRCDPISGHVSLFWYQQALGQGPEFLTYFQNEAQLDKSGLPSDRFFAERPEGSVSTLKIQRTQQEDSAVYLCASSPRGLANSYEQYFGPGTRLTVT.

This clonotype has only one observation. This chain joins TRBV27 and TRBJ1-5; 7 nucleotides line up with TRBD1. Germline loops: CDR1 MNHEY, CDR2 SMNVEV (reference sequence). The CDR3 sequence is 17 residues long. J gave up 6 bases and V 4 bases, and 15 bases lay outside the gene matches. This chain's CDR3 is CASSSPPEGAPRQPQHF. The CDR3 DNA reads TGTGCCAGCAGTTCTCCCCCCGAGGGGGCTCCGCGTCAGCCCCAGCATTTT.

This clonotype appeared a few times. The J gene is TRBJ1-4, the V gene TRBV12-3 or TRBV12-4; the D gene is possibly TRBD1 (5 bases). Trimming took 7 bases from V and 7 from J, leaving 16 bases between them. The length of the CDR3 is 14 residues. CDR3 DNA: TGTGCCAGCACCGACCCGGGGGTGCGTGAAAAACTGTTTTTT. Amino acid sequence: CASTDPGVREKLFF.

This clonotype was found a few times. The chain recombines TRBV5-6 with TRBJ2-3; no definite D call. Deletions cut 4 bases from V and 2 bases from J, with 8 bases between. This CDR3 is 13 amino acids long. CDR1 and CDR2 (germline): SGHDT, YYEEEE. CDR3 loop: CASSKTVTDTQYF. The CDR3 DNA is TGTGCCAGCAGCAAAACAGTCACAGATACGCAGTATTTT.

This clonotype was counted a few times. The CDR3 coding sequence is TGTGCCAGCTTCCTAGCGGGACAGGGAGATGGCTACACCTTC. It translates to CASFLAGQGDGYTF. V and J are TRBV28 and TRBJ1-2; TRBD1 matches 9 bases. The V gene's germline CDR1 is MDHEN and CDR2 SYDVKM. Trimming removed 8 bases from V and 6 bases from J; junction bases left unmatched: 10. The CDR3 totals 14 residues.